This T cell receptor (beta chain) came from a study of T-cell memory formation after mild COVID-19. Study overall: Clustering of TCRs was largely donor specific. Points from the study as a whole: Clones shrinking from day 15 to 85 showed even CD4/CD8 mixes; later expanders tilted CD4+. CD8+ contracting clones occupied EMRA, while CD4+ ones occupied mainly CM and EM.

Remarks on this clonotype: Antigen specificity is unknown.

With constant-segment primers, 5'RACE yielded cDNA libraries of TCR alpha and TCR beta that carried sample barcodes and UMIs. TCRdb reprocessed the 5' RACE reads via MiXCR and lists one record per CDR3 protein. The sample carries almost 350,000 distinct CDR3 sequences, about 20% recorded once. Germline values: CDR1 SNHLY, CDR2 FYNNEI. CDR3 length: 14 amino acids. The V end lost 6 bases, the J end lost 6 bases, and 15 bases lay between the germline ends. This TCR was sampled from a man in his late teens or twenties who had mild COVID-19 (a few samples of this study predate the infection). Cell type and time point are not known. The sample consisted of PBMCs or a T cell subset sorted from them (not recorded which). The chain is built from TRBV2 and TRBJ2-1, with D possibly TRBD2 on 6 matching bases. DNA of the CDR3: TGTGCCAGCAGCCTAGATAGCGGATCCAATGAGCAGTTCTTC. This sequence encodes CASSLDSGSNEQFF. The entire variable domain, with the rest obtained from reference TRBV2 and TRBJ2-1, is as follows: EPEVTQTPSHQVTQMGQEVILRCVPISNHLYFYWYRQILGQKVEFLVSFYNNEISEKSEIFDDQFSVERPDGSNFTLKIRSTKLEDSAMYFCASSLDSGSNEQFFGPGTRLTVL.